What follows describes a single T cell receptor (beta chain). Its matching antigen is unknown. CD4+ cells of the naive, central memory, regulatory and stem cell-like memory types were sorted via CD45RO/CCR7/CD25/CD127/CD95/CD27. The CDR3 totals 13 residues. The V end lost 7 bases, the J end lost 0 bases, and 12 bases lay between the germline ends. Germline assignment: CDR1 SQVTM and CDR2 ANQGSEA. This record comes from a study of beta chain features in type 1 diabetes. Across the study: In age, gender and cell yields, patients were similar to healthy donors. All of the samples together had roughly 98 million sorted cells examined. Findings and caveats of the study: In every one of the four CD4+ subsets, TCRB CDR3s were moderately but significantly shorter in Type 1 diabetes patients.

Expressed TCRB transcripts got sequenced, as all isolated RNA was reverse transcribed. The protocol was immunoSEQ multiplex PCR, while the TCRdb copy is restricted to in-frame clones and leaves out a portion. The sample includes 120,000 to 150,000 clones, about an eighth of them seen just once. This receptor was identified in a young man with type 1 diabetes. The chain employs TRBV29-1 and TRBJ1-1; D possibly corresponds to TRBD1 (5 bases). Sequencing was done on a sample of central memory CD4+ T cells from blood. The CDR3 loop is CSALDILNTEAFF. In DNA, the CDR3 is TGCAGCGCCTTGGACATTTTGAACACTGAAGCTTTCTTT.